This TCR beta chain was captured by sequencing in a study of T-cell memory formation after mild COVID-19. This clonotype was seen a few times. The antigen is unknown. Overall study results and limits: CD4+ contracting clones were mainly CM and EM; CD8+ ones, EMRA. Contracting clones from day 15 to 85 had balanced CD4/CD8; later expanders favoured CD4+.

Libraries for TCRalpha and TCRbeta carried sample barcodes and unique molecular identifiers via 5'RACE. MiXCR, run by TCRdb on the 5' RACE reads, gives a single entry per CDR3 protein. Among 350,000 to 400,000 distinct CDR3 sequences listed, 13% to 15% were seen once. Sequencing used PBMCs or a T cell subset sorted from them (not recorded which). This receptor was identified in a young man who had mild COVID-19 (a few samples of this study predate the infection). Cell type and time point are not known.

CDR3 sequence: CASSASGVDTQYF. Written as DNA, the CDR3 is TGTGCCAGCAGTGCTAGCGGGGTAGATACGCAGTATTTT. The chain links TRBV12-3 or TRBV12-4 to TRBJ2-3; 9 bases align to TRBD2. The CDR3 runs to 13 residues. Trimming cost V 5 bases and J 5 bases; bases outside gene matches: 2.